This T cell receptor beta chain was recorded in a study of blood T cell repertoires in COVID-19. As for the study in general: There were acute and convalescent COVID-19 samples, and they came from the United States, Italy and Spain. Sources were T cells, B-cell-depleted T cells, or PBMCs; the material itself was cDNA or gDNA.

Per the authors' pipeline: Estimation of nucleated cell counts relied on the amplification of reference gene primers. TCRdb's table, derived via immunoSEQ multiplex PCR, lists solely in-frame clones and lacks some. That table furnishes V, J and clone size, whereas the DNA furnished D and trimming. Here the sample spans 100,000 or so clones, roughly 92% being singletons. Trimming removed 4 bases from V and 2 bases from J; junction bases left unmatched: 2. This CDR3 comprises 12 residues. The germline gives CDR1 GTSNPN, CDR2 SVGIG (reference sequence). This rearrangement joins TRBV30 to TRBJ2-7; 7 bases align to TRBD2. The sample taken for sequencing was peripheral blood. The TCR was taken from a woman in her sixties or seventies with active COVID-19. CDR3 coding DNA: TGTGCCTGGACGGCGGGGGCCTACGAGCAGTACTTC. Translation gives CAWTAGAYEQYF.